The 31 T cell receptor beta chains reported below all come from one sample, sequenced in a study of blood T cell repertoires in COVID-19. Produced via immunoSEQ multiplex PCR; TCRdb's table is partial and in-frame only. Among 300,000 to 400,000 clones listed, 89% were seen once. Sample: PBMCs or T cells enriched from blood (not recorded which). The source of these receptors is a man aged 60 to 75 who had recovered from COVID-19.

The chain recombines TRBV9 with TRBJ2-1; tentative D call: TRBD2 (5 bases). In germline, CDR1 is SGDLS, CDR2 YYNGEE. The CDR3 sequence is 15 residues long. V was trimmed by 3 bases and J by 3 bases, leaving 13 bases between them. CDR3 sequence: CASSGSGVRYNEQFF. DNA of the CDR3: TGTGCCAGCAGCGGATCCGGGGTCCGCTACAATGAGCAGTTCTTC.

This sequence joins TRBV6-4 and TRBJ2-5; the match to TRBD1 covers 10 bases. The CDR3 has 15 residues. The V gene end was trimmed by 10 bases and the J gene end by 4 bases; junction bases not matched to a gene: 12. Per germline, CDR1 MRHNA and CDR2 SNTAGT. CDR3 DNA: TGTGCCAAGGCAGGGACAGGGGCAGGACGAGAGACCCAGTACTTC. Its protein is CAKAGTGAGRETQYF.

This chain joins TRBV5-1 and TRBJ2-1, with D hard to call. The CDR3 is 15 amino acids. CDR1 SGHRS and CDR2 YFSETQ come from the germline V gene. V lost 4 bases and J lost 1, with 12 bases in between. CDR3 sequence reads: CASSPETGSYNEQFF. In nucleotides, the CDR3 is TGCGCCAGCAGCCCGGAAACGGGTTCCTACAATGAGCAGTTCTTC.

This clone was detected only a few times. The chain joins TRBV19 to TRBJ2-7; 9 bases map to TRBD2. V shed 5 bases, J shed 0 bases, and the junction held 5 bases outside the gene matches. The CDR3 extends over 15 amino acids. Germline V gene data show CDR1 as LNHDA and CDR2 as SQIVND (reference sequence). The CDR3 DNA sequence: TGTGCCAGTAGTGTGGGTAGCGGGAGCTCCTACGAGCAGTACTTC. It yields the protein CASSVGSGSSYEQYF.

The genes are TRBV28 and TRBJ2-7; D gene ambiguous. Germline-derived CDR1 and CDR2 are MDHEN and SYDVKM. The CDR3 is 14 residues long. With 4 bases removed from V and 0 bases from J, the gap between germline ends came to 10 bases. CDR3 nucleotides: TGTGCCAGCAGTTCACCGACAAGCTCCTACGAGCAGTACTTC. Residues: CASSSPTSSYEQYF.

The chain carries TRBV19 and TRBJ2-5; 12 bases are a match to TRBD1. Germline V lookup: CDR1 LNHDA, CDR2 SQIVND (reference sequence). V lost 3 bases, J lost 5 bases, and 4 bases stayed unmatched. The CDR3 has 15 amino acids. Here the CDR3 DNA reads TGTGCCAGTAGTATCGGGACAGGGGGCAGGGAGACCCAGTACTTC. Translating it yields CASSIGTGGRETQYF. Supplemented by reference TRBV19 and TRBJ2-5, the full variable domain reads DGGITQSPKYLFRKEGQNVTLSCEQNLNHDAMYWYRQDPGQGLRLIYYSQIVNDFQKGDIAEGYSVSREKKESFPLTVTSAQKNPTAFYLCASSIGTGGRETQYFGPGTRLLVL.

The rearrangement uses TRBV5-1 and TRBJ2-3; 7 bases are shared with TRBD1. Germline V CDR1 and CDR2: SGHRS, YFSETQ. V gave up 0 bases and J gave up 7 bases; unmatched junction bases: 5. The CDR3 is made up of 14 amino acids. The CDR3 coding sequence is TGCGCCAGCAGCTTGGAACAGGGGATGAATACGCAGTATTTT. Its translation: CASSLEQGMNTQYF.

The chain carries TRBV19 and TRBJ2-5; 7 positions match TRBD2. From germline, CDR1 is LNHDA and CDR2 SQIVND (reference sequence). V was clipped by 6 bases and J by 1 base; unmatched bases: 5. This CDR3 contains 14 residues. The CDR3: CASSPGGFQETQYF. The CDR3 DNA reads TGTGCCAGTAGCCCCGGGGGGTTCCAAGAGACCCAGTACTTC.

CDR3 coding DNA: TGTGCCAGTAGTCCCCTAGGACACCCTCAAGAGACCCAGTACTTC. It yields the protein CASSPLGHPQETQYF. This rearrangement joins TRBV19 to TRBJ2-5; TRBD1 is a possible D gene (5 bases). Trimming removed 5 bases at V and 2 bases at J, with 15 bases between. There are 15 residues in the CDR3. Germline CDR1 LNHDA, CDR2 SQIVND (reference sequence).

The CDR3 reads CASSLRTSGTRSYEQYF. CDR3 sequence (DNA): TGTGCCAGCAGCTTACGGACTAGCGGGACCCGCTCCTACGAGCAGTACTTC. The rearrangement links TRBV7-2 to TRBJ2-7, with 12 bases matching TRBD2. V dropped 2 bases and J dropped 0; count of bases not matched to a gene: 5. This CDR3 spans 17 amino acids. Germline lookup yields CDR1 SGHTA and CDR2 FQGNSA.

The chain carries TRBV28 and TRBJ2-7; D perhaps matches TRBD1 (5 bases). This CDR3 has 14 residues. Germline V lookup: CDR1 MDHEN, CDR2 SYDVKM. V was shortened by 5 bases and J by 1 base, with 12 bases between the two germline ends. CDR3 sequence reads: CASSIRQSSYEQYF. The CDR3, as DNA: TGTGCCAGCAGTATTAGACAGTCGTCCTACGAGCAGTACTTC.

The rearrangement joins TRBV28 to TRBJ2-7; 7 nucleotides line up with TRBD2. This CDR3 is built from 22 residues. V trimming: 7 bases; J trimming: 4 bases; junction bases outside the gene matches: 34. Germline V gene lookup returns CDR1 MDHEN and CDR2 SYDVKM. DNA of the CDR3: TGTGCCAGCACGGGGCCCCCAGGCGCCGGGGGGTCTAGCGGACACCTGGGGTACGAGCAGTACTTC. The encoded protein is CASTGPPGAGGSSGHLGYEQYF.

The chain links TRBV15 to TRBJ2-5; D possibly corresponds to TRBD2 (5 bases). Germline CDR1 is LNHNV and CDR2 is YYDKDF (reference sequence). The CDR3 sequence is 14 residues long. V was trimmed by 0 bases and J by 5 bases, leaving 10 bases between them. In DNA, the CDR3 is TGTGCCACCAGCAGAGAAAGCCGAGGGGAGACCCAGTACTTC. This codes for CATSRESRGETQYF.

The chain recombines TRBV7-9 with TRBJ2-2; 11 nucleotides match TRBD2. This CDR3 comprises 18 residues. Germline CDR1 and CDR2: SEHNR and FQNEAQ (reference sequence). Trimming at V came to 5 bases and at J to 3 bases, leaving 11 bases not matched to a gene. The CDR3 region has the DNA TGTGCCAGCAGCCTCCCTATTAGCGGGAGGGCAGACACCGGGGAGCTGTTTTTT. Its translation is CASSLPISGRADTGELFF.

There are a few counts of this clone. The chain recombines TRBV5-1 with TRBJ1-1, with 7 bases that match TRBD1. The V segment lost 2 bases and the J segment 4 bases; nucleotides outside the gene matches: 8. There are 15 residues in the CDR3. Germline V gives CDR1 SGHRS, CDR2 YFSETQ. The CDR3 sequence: CASSFEDRRGTEAFF. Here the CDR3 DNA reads TGCGCCAGCAGCTTCGAGGACAGGAGGGGCACTGAAGCTTTCTTT.

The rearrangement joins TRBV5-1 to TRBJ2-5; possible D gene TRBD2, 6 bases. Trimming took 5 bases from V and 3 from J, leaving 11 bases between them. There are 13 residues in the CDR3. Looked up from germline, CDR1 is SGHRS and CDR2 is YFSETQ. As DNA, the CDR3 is TGCGCCAGCAGGGCGGGGCCGGAAGAGACCCAGTACTTC. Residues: CASRAGPEETQYF.

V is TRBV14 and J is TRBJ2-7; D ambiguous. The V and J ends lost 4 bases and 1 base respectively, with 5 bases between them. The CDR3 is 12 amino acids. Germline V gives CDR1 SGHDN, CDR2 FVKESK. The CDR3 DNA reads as TGTGCCAGCAGCCTTCTTTCCTACGAGCAGTACTTC. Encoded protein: CASSLLSYEQYF. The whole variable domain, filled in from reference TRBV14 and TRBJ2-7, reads EAGVTQFPSHSVIEKGQTVTLRCDPISGHDNLYWYRRVMGKEIKFLLHFVKESKQDESGMPNNRFLAERTGGTYSTLKVQPAELEDSGVYFCASSLLSYEQYFGPGTRLTVT.

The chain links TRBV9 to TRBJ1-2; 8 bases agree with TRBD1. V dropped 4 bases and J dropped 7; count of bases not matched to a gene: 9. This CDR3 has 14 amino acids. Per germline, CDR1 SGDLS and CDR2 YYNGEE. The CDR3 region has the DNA TGTGCCAGCAGCCCCGGACAGGGTCTGACTGGCTACACCTTC. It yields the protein CASSPGQGLTGYTF.

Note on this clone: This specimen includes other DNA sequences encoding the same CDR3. Here the CDR3 DNA reads TGTGCCAGCAGCTTAACGGGAGGCACTGAAGCTTTCTTT. Protein product: CASSLTGGTEAFF. The chain links TRBV7-9 to TRBJ1-1, with D hard to call. Germline CDR1 SEHNR, CDR2 FQNEAQ (reference sequence). The CDR3 sequence is 13 residues long. The germline V and J ends were trimmed by 2 bases and 4 bases, with 8 bases remaining between them.

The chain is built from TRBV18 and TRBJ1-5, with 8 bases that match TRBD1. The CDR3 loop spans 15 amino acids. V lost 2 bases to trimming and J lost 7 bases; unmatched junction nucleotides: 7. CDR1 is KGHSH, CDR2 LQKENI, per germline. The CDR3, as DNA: TGTGCCAGCTCACCAACCGGACAGGGAGGCCAGCCCCAGCATTTT. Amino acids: CASSPTGQGGQPQHF.

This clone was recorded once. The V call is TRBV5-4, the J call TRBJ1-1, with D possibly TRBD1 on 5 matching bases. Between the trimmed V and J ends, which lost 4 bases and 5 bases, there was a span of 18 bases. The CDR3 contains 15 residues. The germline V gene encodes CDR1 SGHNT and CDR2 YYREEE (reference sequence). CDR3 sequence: CASSASGPRSTEAFF. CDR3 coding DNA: TGTGCCAGCAGCGCCTCAGGGCCTCGGTCGACTGAAGCTTTCTTT. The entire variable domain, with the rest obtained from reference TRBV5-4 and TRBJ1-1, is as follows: ETGVTQSPTHLIKTRGQQVTLRCSSQSGHNTVSWYQQALGQGPQFIFQYYREEENGRGNFPPRFSGLQFPNYSSELNVNALELDDSALYLCASSASGPRSTEAFFGQGTRLTVV.

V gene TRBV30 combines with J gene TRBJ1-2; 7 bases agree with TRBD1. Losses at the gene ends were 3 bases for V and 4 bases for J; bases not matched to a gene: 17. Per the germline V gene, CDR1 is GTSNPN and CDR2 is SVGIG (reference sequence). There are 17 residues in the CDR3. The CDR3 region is CAWSPGQSSVLSYGYTF. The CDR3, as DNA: TGTGCCTGGAGCCCGGGACAGTCCAGTGTTTTGAGCTATGGCTACACCTTC.

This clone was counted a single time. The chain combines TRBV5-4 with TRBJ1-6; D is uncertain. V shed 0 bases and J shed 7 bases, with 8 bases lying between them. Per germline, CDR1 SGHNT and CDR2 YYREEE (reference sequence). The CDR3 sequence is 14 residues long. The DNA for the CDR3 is TGTGCCAGCAGCTTGGGAGTTGCCAATTCACCCCTCCACTTT. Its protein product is CASSLGVANSPLHF.

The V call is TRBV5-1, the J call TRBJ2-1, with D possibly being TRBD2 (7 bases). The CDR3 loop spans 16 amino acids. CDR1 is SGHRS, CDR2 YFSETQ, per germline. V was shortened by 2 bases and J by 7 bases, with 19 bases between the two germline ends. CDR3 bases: TGCGCCAGCAGCTTTAACCAGGCAGGGAGGGGGAATGAGCAGTTCTTC. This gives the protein CASSFNQAGRGNEQFF. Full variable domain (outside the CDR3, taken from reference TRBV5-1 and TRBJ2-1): KAGVTQTPRYLIKTRGQQVTLSCSPISGHRSVSWYQQTPGQGLQFLFEYFSETQRNKGNFPGRFSGRQFSNSRSEMNVSTLELGDSALYLCASSFNQAGRGNEQFFGPGTRLTVL.

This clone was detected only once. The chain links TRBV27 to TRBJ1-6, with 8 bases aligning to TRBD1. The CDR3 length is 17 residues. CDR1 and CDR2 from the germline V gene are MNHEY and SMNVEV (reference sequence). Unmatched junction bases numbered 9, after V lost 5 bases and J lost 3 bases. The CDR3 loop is CASSPLRGQVYNSPLHF. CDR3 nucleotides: TGTGCCAGCAGTCCACTTCGGGGACAGGTCTATAATTCACCCCTCCACTTT.

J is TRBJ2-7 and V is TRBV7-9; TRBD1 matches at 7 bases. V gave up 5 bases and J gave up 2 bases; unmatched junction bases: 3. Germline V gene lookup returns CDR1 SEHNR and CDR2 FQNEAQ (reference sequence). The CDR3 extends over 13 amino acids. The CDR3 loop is CASSRGTAYEQYF. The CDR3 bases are TGTGCCAGCAGCCGAGGGACAGCCTACGAGCAGTACTTC. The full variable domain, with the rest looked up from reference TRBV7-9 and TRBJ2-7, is DTGVSQNPRHKITKRGQNVTFRCDPISEHNRLYWYRQTLGQGPEFLTYFQNEAQLEKSRLLSDRFSAERPKGSFSTLEIQRTEQGDSAMYLCASSRGTAYEQYFGPGTRLTVT.

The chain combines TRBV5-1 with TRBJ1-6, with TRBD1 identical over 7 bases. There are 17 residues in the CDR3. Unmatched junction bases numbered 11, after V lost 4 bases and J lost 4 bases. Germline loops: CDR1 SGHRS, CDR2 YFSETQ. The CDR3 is CASSPDPQGMYNSPLHF. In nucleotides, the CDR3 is TGCGCCAGCAGCCCGGACCCACAGGGGATGTATAATTCACCCCTCCACTTT.

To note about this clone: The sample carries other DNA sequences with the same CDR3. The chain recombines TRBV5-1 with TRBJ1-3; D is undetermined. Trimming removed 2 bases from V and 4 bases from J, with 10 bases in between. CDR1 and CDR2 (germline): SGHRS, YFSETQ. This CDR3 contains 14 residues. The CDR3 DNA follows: TGCGCCAGCAGCTTAGCCCCGGGAGGAAACACCATATATTTT. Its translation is CASSLAPGGNTIYF. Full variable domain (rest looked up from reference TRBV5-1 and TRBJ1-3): KAGVTQTPRYLIKTRGQQVTLSCSPISGHRSVSWYQQTPGQGLQFLFEYFSETQRNKGNFPGRFSGRQFSNSRSEMNVSTLELGDSALYLCASSLAPGGNTIYFGEGSWLTVV.

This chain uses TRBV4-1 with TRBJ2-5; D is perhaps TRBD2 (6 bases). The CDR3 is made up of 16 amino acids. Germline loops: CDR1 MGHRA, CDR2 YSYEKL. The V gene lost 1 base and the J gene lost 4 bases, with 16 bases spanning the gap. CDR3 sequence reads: CASSQGLTSWGETQYF. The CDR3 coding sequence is TGCGCCAGCAGCCAAGGTTTAACTAGCTGGGGAGAGACCCAGTACTTC.

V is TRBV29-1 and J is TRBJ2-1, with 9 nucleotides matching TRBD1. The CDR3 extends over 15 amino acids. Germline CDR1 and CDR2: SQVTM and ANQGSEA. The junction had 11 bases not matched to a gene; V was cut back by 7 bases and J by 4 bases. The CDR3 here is CSATWRDRDYNEQFF. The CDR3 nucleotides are TGCAGCGCCACCTGGCGGGACAGGGATTACAATGAGCAGTTCTTC.

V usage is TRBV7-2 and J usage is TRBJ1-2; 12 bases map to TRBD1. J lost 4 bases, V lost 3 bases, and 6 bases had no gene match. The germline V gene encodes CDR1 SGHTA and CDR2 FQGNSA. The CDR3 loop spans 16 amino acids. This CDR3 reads CASSLAGTGGFYGYTF. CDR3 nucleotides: TGTGCCAGCAGCTTGGCCGGGACAGGGGGCTTCTATGGCTACACCTTC.